Presented here are 20 T cell receptor beta chains from one specimen sequenced in a study of blood T cell repertoires in COVID-19. Sequenced by immunoSEQ multiplex PCR; TCRdb stores in-frame clones only, minus some. The sample lists roughly 250,000 clones, approximately 82% occurring once. What was sequenced was peripheral blood. These receptors originate from a woman over 75 with acute or convalescent COVID-19.

The rearrangement joins TRBV19 to TRBJ1-1, with D tentatively TRBD1 (5 bases). The V and J ends lost 5 bases and 1 base respectively, with 11 bases between them. CDR3 length equals 14 residues. Germline CDR1 is LNHDA and CDR2 is SQIVND (reference sequence). The CDR3 here is CASSVTGGNTEAFF. CDR3 nucleotide sequence: TGTGCCAGTAGTGTAACAGGCGGGAACACTGAAGCTTTCTTT.

This clone was seen a handful of times. This chain connects TRBV19 to TRBJ1-2; the D gene is possibly TRBD1 (6 bases). The V gene's germline CDR1 is LNHDA and CDR2 SQIVND (reference sequence). The germline V and J ends were trimmed by 10 bases and 4 bases, with 16 bases remaining between them. This CDR3 region has 13 residues. As DNA, the CDR3 is TGTGCCACAAGCCCCCAGGGGCCCTATGGCTACACCTTC. Translation gives CATSPQGPYGYTF.

As regards this clone: A much bigger clone sits one base away, suggesting this may be a read error. The chain employs TRBV7-9 and TRBJ1-1; maybe TRBD1 (5 bases). Germline V gene data show CDR1 as SEHNR and CDR2 as FQNEAQ (reference sequence). This CDR3 comprises 13 residues. The V end lost 5 bases, the J end lost 1 base, and 8 bases lay between the germline ends. CDR3 protein: CASSADRNTEAFF. In DNA, the CDR3 is TGTGCCAGCAGCGCAGACAGGAACACTGAAGCTTTCTTT.

This clone was counted ten times or more. The chain is built from TRBV11-3 and TRBJ2-2, with TRBD2 matching over 7 bases. The V segment lost 6 bases and the J segment 5 bases; nucleotides outside the gene matches: 3. Germline loops: CDR1 SGHNT, CDR2 YENEEA. This CDR3 has 13 residues. CDR3 sequence: CASRQAGTGELFF. The CDR3, as DNA: TGTGCCAGCAGACAAGCGGGGACCGGGGAGCTGTTTTTT. Drawing the rest from reference TRBV11-3 and TRBJ2-2, the complete variable domain is EAGVVQSPRYKIIEKKQPVAFWCNPISGHNTLYWYLQNLGQGPELLIRYENEEAVDDSQLPKDRFSAERLKGVDSTLKIQPAELGDSAVYLCASRQAGTGELFFGEGSRLTVL.

The genes are TRBV28 and TRBJ1-5, with D uncertain. Trimming left V 4 bases short and J 2 bases short, with 12 bases between. Germline V gene lookup returns CDR1 MDHEN and CDR2 SYDVKM. The CDR3 is made up of 15 amino acids. In DNA form, the CDR3 reads TGTGCCAGCAGTTCGGCCCTCGGGGGCAATCAGCCCCAGCATTTT. This gives the protein CASSSALGGNQPQHF.

With respect to this clone: Different DNA sequences within this sample yield the same CDR3. The chain is built from TRBV7-2 and TRBJ2-1; 9 bases agree with TRBD2. Per germline, CDR1 SGHTA and CDR2 FQGNSA. The CDR3 spans 15 residues. The J segment lost 4 bases and the V segment lost 5 bases, leaving 6 bases of the junction unmatched. DNA for the CDR3: TGTGCCAGCAGCCCGGCGGGAGGGTCATACAATGAGCAGTTCTTC. Translating gives CASSPAGGSYNEQFF.

This clone was observed a single time. This chain connects TRBV18 to TRBJ1-2, with D maybe TRBD1 (6 bases). CDR1 and CDR2 from the germline V gene are KGHSH and LQKENI. V was shortened by 4 bases and J by 7 bases, with 19 bases between the two germline ends. This CDR3 contains 15 residues. The CDR3 region is CASSRGNEGVSGYTF. DNA for the CDR3: TGTGCCAGCTCACGTGGGAATGAGGGGGTCTCTGGCTACACCTTC.

The chain employs TRBV29-1 and TRBJ2-7; D is perhaps TRBD1 (6 bases). The germline gives CDR1 SQVTM, CDR2 ANQGSEA. Trimming took 0 bases from V and 2 from J, leaving 11 bases between them. This CDR3 contains 14 residues. CDR3 bases: TGCAGCGTTGAAGATCGGGACATGCCCTACGAGCAGTACTTC. Translated: CSVEDRDMPYEQYF.

The chain carries TRBV7-2 and TRBJ2-5; 11 bases fit TRBD2. The CDR3 is made up of 16 amino acids. The trim removed 5 bases at V and 5 bases at J, leaving 10 bases unmatched. Germline V gene lookup returns CDR1 SGHTA and CDR2 FQGNSA. CDR3 loop: CASSPTKLAGVETQYF. CDR3 coding DNA: TGTGCCAGCAGCCCGACAAAACTAGCGGGAGTTGAGACCCAGTACTTC.

The chain uses TRBV3-1 (or the pseudogene TRBV3-2) and TRBJ1-1; TRBD1 aligns across 10 bases. Germline-derived CDR1 and CDR2 are LGHDT and YNNKEL (reference sequence). V lost 8 bases, J lost 6 bases, and 3 bases stayed unmatched. This CDR3 is built from 12 residues. The CDR3 spells CASGTGVSEAFF. The DNA for the CDR3 is TGTGCCAGCGGGACAGGGGTTTCTGAAGCTTTCTTT.

The CDR3 loop reads CASSLDTGREQYF. The CDR3 DNA follows: TGTGCCAGCAGCTTAGACACAGGACGCGAGCAGTACTTC. The genes are TRBV7-6 and TRBJ2-7; D may be TRBD1 (5 bases). V was clipped by 1 base and J by 6 bases, with 10 bases between them. CDR3 size: 13 residues. The germline gives CDR1 SGHVS, CDR2 FNYEAQ.

V is TRBV9 and J is TRBJ1-1; 12 bases fit TRBD1. There are 15 residues in the CDR3. The J segment lost 4 bases and the V segment lost 4 bases, leaving 5 bases of the junction unmatched. Germline V gene data show CDR1 as SGDLS and CDR2 as YYNGEE. The CDR3 nucleotides are TGTGCCAGCAGCTCGGGACAGGGGGCCGGCACTGAAGCTTTCTTT. Its protein product is CASSSGQGAGTEAFF.

The J gene is TRBJ1-4, the V gene TRBV7-2; D not certain. The CDR3 is made up of 15 amino acids. V gave up 5 bases and J gave up 0 bases, with 10 bases separating them. Germline V gene lookup returns CDR1 SGHTA and CDR2 FQGNSA. CDR3 DNA: TGTGCCAGCAGCATTAACGGTGCAACTAATGAAAAACTGTTTTTT. It codes for CASSINGATNEKLFF.

This sequence joins TRBV7-3 and TRBJ2-7; TRBD2 agrees at 8 bases. The CDR3 covers 14 residues. CDR1 and CDR2 from the germline V gene are SGHTA and FQGTGA. J lost 3 bases, V lost 5 bases, and 6 bases had no gene match. The CDR3 region has the DNA TGTGCCAGCAGCCCCACGGGGACTAGCTACGAGCAGTACTTC. Translation: CASSPTGTSYEQYF.

The gene calls are TRBV4-2 and TRBJ2-2; 8 bases map to TRBD2. J lost 3 bases, V lost 4 bases, and 13 bases had no gene match. The germline V gene has CDR1 LGHNA and CDR2 YNFKEQ. The CDR3 length is 18 residues. DNA of the CDR3: TGTGCCAGCAGCCTCCGGGAGGTGCGGGAGGCCGACACCGGGGAGCTGTTTTTT. It specifies CASSLREVREADTGELFF.

This chain's CDR3 is CASSGGQGAKHGQPQHF. Here the CDR3 DNA reads TGTGCCAGCAGCGGAGGACAGGGGGCGAAACATGGTCAGCCCCAGCATTTT. The chain is built from TRBV7-2 and TRBJ1-5, with TRBD1 identical over 11 bases. The CDR3 runs to 17 residues. The germline gives CDR1 SGHTA, CDR2 FQGNSA. The junction had 12 bases not matched to a gene; V was cut back by 5 bases and J by 6 bases.

This clone appeared a few times. The V and J genes are TRBV10-3 and TRBJ1-2, with 9 nucleotides matching TRBD1. Germline values: CDR1 ENHRY, CDR2 SYGVKD. The CDR3 consists of 13 residues. J lost 6 bases, V lost 6 bases, and 5 bases had no gene match. The CDR3 DNA reads as TGTGCCATCAGGACGGGACAGGGTAATGGCTACACCTTC. Amino acid sequence: CAIRTGQGNGYTF.

The CDR3 here is CASSGWAEGNEKLFF. For the CDR3, the DNA is TGTGCCAGCAGCGGCTGGGCAGAGGGTAATGAAAAACTGTTTTTT. The rearrangement links TRBV9 to TRBJ1-4; D gene ambiguous. From germline, CDR1 is SGDLS and CDR2 YYNGEE. V was clipped by 3 bases and J by 4 bases, with 13 bases between them. The length of the CDR3 is 15 residues.

The V gene is TRBV20-1, the J gene TRBJ2-5; D is undetermined. The CDR3 extends over 12 amino acids. The germline V gene has CDR1 DFQATT and CDR2 SNEGSKA (reference sequence). Trimming shortened V by 3 bases and J by 4 bases, and 9 bases separated the two germline ends. The CDR3, as DNA: TGCAGTGCTAGTGAATCGGGAGAGACCCAGTACTTC. This codes for CSASESGETQYF.

This clone appeared once. This chain uses TRBV19 with TRBJ2-1, with TRBD2 matching 9 bases. Germline CDR1 reads LNHDA; CDR2 reads SQIVND (reference sequence). The CDR3 loop spans 16 amino acids. Trimming removed 6 bases from V and 8 bases from J; junction bases left unmatched: 14. The CDR3 DNA follows: TGTGCCAGTAGCCCCAAGACTAGCGGCCAAAAATATGAGCAGTTCTTC. It yields the protein CASSPKTSGQKYEQFF.